The 16 T cell receptor beta chains given below trace back to one sample, sequenced in a study of blood T cell repertoires in COVID-19. Sequencing used immunoSEQ multiplex PCR; TCRdb keeps in-frame clones, though not all of them. The sample lists approximately 400,000 clones, 88% occurring once. Sequenced material: PBMCs or T cells enriched from blood (not recorded which). The receptors stem from a woman aged 18 to 35 who had recovered from COVID-19.

The rearrangement links TRBV10-3 to TRBJ1-2; 8 bases are shared with TRBD1. This CDR3 contains 18 residues. V was clipped by 0 bases and J by 4 bases; unmatched bases: 13. Per the germline V gene, CDR1 is ENHRY and CDR2 is SYGVKD. The CDR3 is CAISESLFGQGKGYGYTF. CDR3 in DNA: TGTGCCATCAGTGAGTCTCTATTCGGACAGGGAAAGGGCTATGGCTACACCTTC.

The chain has TRBV9 and TRBJ2-5; 10 positions match TRBD1. With V trimmed by 4 bases and J by 4 bases, 16 bases remained unmatched. The CDR3 extends over 18 amino acids. Germline V CDR1 and CDR2: SGDLS, YYNGEE. CDR3 amino acids: CASSPFRDRGSNGETQYF. The CDR3, as DNA: TGTGCCAGCAGCCCATTTCGGGACAGGGGCTCAAACGGAGAGACCCAGTACTTC.

The rearrangement links TRBV11-3 to TRBJ1-1; TRBD1 is a possible D gene (5 bases). CDR3 length: 15 residues. The germline gives CDR1 SGHNT, CDR2 YENEEA. Trimming pared 0 bases from V and 1 base from J, leaving 9 bases between. This CDR3 is CASSLEQVPNTEAFF. The CDR3 DNA sequence: TGTGCCAGCAGCTTAGAACAGGTCCCGAACACTGAAGCTTTCTTT.

The chain couples TRBV6-5 to TRBJ2-3; 7 nucleotides match TRBD1. The V gene's germline CDR1 is MNHEY and CDR2 SVGAGI. CDR3 length: 13 residues. Trimming removed 4 bases from V and 9 bases from J; junction bases left unmatched: 7. The DNA for the CDR3 is TGTGCCAGCAGTTCTTTCGGCAGGGGGACGCAGTATTTT. This codes for CASSSFGRGTQYF.

The rearrangement joins TRBV6-2 or TRBV6-3 to TRBJ1-6; D may be TRBD1 (6 bases). CDR3 size: 18 residues. Germline CDR1 MNHEY, CDR2 SVGEGT. V gave up 0 bases and J gave up 0 bases, with 12 bases separating them. The CDR3 coding sequence is TGTGCCAGCAGTTACTCGAAGGACAGTCTCTCCTATAATTCACCCCTCCACTTT. This codes for CASSYSKDSLSYNSPLHF.

The CDR3: CASSVAGGPRTGELFF. In nucleotides, the CDR3 is TGTGCCAGCAGCGTAGCGGGGGGGCCAAGGACCGGGGAGCTGTTTTTT. The V call is TRBV9, the J call TRBJ2-2; 8 bases align to TRBD2. The germline CDR1 and CDR2 sequences are SGDLS and YYNGEE. This CDR3 is built from 16 residues. J lost 5 bases, V lost 0 bases, and 6 bases had no gene match.

The genes are TRBV4-2 and TRBJ2-1; D unresolved. This CDR3 has 12 residues. V shed 0 bases and J shed 7 bases, with 4 bases lying between them. The germline CDR1 and CDR2 sequences are LGHNA and YNFKEQ. The chain's CDR3 is CASSQDRNEQFF. The CDR3 coding sequence is TGTGCCAGCAGCCAAGATAGAAATGAGCAGTTCTTC.

The CDR3 region is CASRGRYSEAFF. CDR3 sequence (DNA): TGTGCCAGCAGGGGCAGATACAGTGAAGCTTTCTTT. This chain uses TRBV6-5 with TRBJ1-1; unclear D gene. Germline V gene lookup returns CDR1 MNHEY and CDR2 SVGAGI. This CDR3 is 12 amino acids long. V shed 6 bases and J shed 7 bases, with 12 bases lying between them.

The genes are TRBV4-1 and TRBJ2-7, with 7 positions matching TRBD1. The junction had 8 bases not matched to a gene; V was cut back by 3 bases and J by 6 bases. Germline V CDR1 and CDR2: MGHRA, YSYEKL. The CDR3 runs to 14 residues. CDR3 sequence reads: CASSHADRSGEQYF. The CDR3 DNA follows: TGCGCCAGCAGCCACGCGGACAGGAGCGGCGAGCAGTACTTC.

The V gene is TRBV7-8, the J gene TRBJ2-1, with TRBD2 matching 8 bases. The ends lost 3 bases at V and 5 bases at J; junction bases unmatched: 6. CDR3 length equals 15 residues. Germline V gives CDR1 SGHVS, CDR2 FQNEAQ. In DNA, the CDR3 is TGTGCCAGCAGCTTTCAGCGGGGGCCGAACAATGAGCAGTTCTTC. It specifies CASSFQRGPNNEQFF.

The chain uses TRBV28 and TRBJ2-1; TRBD2 agrees at 9 bases. Germline V gives CDR1 MDHEN, CDR2 SYDVKM. V was clipped by 6 bases and J by 8 bases; unmatched bases: 2. CDR3 length equals 12 residues. CDR3 region: CASRGLAYEQFF. CDR3 DNA: TGTGCCAGCAGGGGACTAGCCTATGAGCAGTTCTTC.

Concerning this clone: Other nucleotide sequences from this sample produce the same CDR3. V is TRBV7-2 and J is TRBJ1-1; TRBD1 is a possible D gene (6 bases). The germline V and J ends were trimmed by 1 base and 5 bases, with 11 bases remaining between them. The CDR3 loop spans 14 amino acids. Germline assignment: CDR1 SGHTA and CDR2 FQGNSA. The CDR3 protein is CASSLGGGWTEAFF. The DNA for the CDR3 is TGTGCCAGCAGCTTAGGTGGGGGCTGGACTGAAGCTTTCTTT.

The V and J genes are TRBV30 and TRBJ2-7, with 8 nucleotides matching TRBD2. Unmatched junction bases numbered 13, after V lost 4 bases and J lost 5 bases. The CDR3 length is 15 residues. Germline CDR1 is GTSNPN and CDR2 is SVGIG (reference sequence). The CDR3 sequence: CAWNSGGFPVNEQYF. CDR3 sequence (DNA): TGTGCCTGGAACAGCGGGGGCTTTCCTGTGAACGAGCAGTACTTC.

This clone was found a few times. The chain is built from TRBV5-6 and TRBJ2-1, with TRBD2 as a possible D gene (5 bases). Germline V gene sequence: CDR1 SGHDT, CDR2 YYEEEE. The length of the CDR3 is 15 residues. Trimming took 2 bases from V and 6 from J, leaving 15 bases between them. The CDR3 spells CASSLILVGSNEQFF. The CDR3 DNA is TGTGCCAGCAGCTTAATACTAGTTGGGAGCAATGAGCAGTTCTTC.

The chain joins TRBV12-3 or TRBV12-4 to TRBJ1-1; maybe TRBD1 (6 bases). Between the trimmed V and J ends, which lost 5 bases and 6 bases, there was a span of 10 bases. This CDR3 is 12 amino acids long. CDR3 bases: TGTGCCAGCAGTACAGGGCCCGCTGAAGCTTTCTTT. Translated: CASSTGPAEAFF.

This chain's CDR3 is CASSADTLGEAFF. In DNA, the CDR3 is TGCGCCAGCAGCGCGGACACCCTCGGGGAAGCTTTCTTT. The chain is built from TRBV10-1 and TRBJ1-1; TRBD1 might be the D (5 bases). CDR1 is WNHNN and CDR2 is SYGVQD in the germline V gene (reference sequence). Trimming took off 6 bases at V and 8 bases at J, with 16 bases between the two ends. The CDR3 is made up of 13 amino acids.